Below, 22 T cell receptor beta chains from the same sample are listed, as sequenced in a study of human T cells and chemical hapten exposure (dated by TCRdb to the early 2020s). The sample's time point, from its label and the paper: pre-sensitization, week 0. According to the study, the label for this sample's treatment or condition signals: therapeutic diphenylcyclopropenone sensitization with weekly scalp DPC. Library preparation used RACE. This sample was sequenced with a NextSeq 500. TCRdb's own reprocessing of the public reads used fastp at Q25 and MiXCR and kept productive beta chains. Under each unique CDR3 protein, matching rows form one entry showing the most common genes and DNA. Counted in this sample were about 380,000 distinct CDR3 sequences; roughly 5.3% of them appeared once. Of the sample, 2% to 3% falls within the top ten clones. The sample here was whole blood, taken in connection with sensitization to the hapten diphenylcyclopropenone (DPC). The receptors originated from a woman aged 45-65 years with alopecia areata. Some clones in this sample may be carry-over from other donors' samples.

The chain carries TRBV7-6 and TRBJ1-1, with D possibly being TRBD1 (6 bases). Germline CDR1 and CDR2: SGHVS and FNYEAQ. This CDR3 region has 17 residues. Trimming removed 4 bases at V and 6 bases at J, with 24 bases between. CDR3 region: CASSSEIRQAGTAEAFF. CDR3 in DNA: TGTGCCAGCAGCTCCGAAATTAGACAGGCGGGTACGGCTGAAGCTTTCTTT.

This clonotype was seen repeatedly, ten times or more. The chain employs TRBV28 and TRBJ2-7; D gene unclear. The CDR3 is 16 amino acids. Germline loops: CDR1 MDHEN, CDR2 SYDVKM. The V end lost 5 bases, the J end lost 2 bases, and 19 bases lay between the germline ends. CDR3 protein: CASSPWGTDFTYEQYF. CDR3 nucleotides: TGTGCCAGCAGTCCCTGGGGAACGGATTTTACCTACGAGCAGTACTTC.

This clonotype was found many times. The V call is TRBV7-9, the J call TRBJ2-3; 8 bases are a match to TRBD1. V trimming: 1 base; J trimming: 4 bases; junction bases outside the gene matches: 4. This CDR3 is built from 15 residues. Germline values: CDR1 SEHNR, CDR2 FQNEAQ (reference sequence). For the CDR3, the DNA is TGTGCCAGCAGCTTAGGGGACAGGCTACCAGATACGCAGTATTTT. This sequence encodes CASSLGDRLPDTQYF.

This clonotype has ten or more counts. The V and J genes are TRBV7-9 and TRBJ2-7; D possibly matches TRBD1 or TRBD2 (5 bases each). V was pared by 5 bases and J by 2 bases, with 16 bases between. The CDR3 loop spans 15 amino acids. Germline loops: CDR1 SEHNR, CDR2 FQNEAQ (reference sequence). This CDR3 reads CASSPPYGTTYEQYF. The DNA of the CDR3 is TGTGCCAGCAGCCCTCCTTACGGGACGACCTACGAGCAGTACTTC.

Only a few counts were recorded for this clonotype. J is TRBJ2-7 and V is TRBV6-1, with a possible D match to TRBD2 (6 bases). Per the germline V gene, CDR1 is MNHNS and CDR2 is SASEGT. V was pared by 8 bases and J by 6 bases, with 20 bases between. This CDR3 spans 14 amino acids. The CDR3 protein is CASRPETRYGEQYF. The CDR3 DNA follows: TGTGCCAGCCGGCCCGAGACTAGGTACGGCGAGCAGTACTTC.

In this sample, this clonotype turned up many times. J is TRBJ2-1 and V is TRBV7-9; D is ambiguous. This CDR3 is 13 amino acids long. Germline loops: CDR1 SEHNR, CDR2 FQNEAQ (reference sequence). With 1 base removed from V and 4 bases from J, the gap between germline ends came to 5 bases. The CDR3 spells CASSLEQYNEQFF. The DNA of the CDR3 is TGTGCCAGCAGCTTAGAACAGTACAATGAGCAGTTCTTC. Variable domain in full (rest from reference TRBV7-9 and TRBJ2-1): DTGVSQNPRHKITKRGQNVTFRCDPISEHNRLYWYRQTLGQGPEFLTYFQNEAQLEKSRLLSDRFSAERPKGSFSTLEIQRTEQGDSAMYLCASSLEQYNEQFFGPGTRLTVL.

The CDR3 nucleotides read TGCAGCGTCTTCCTCTCTGGGGCCAACGTCCTGACTTTC. Translation: CSVFLSGANVLTF. This sequence joins TRBV29-1 and TRBJ2-6; D gene unclear. The germline V gene encodes CDR1 SQVTM and CDR2 ANQGSEA. Trimming removed 6 bases at V and 0 bases at J, with 6 bases between. This CDR3 comprises 13 residues.

At least ten counts were recorded for this clonotype. The V gene is TRBV9, the J gene TRBJ2-1, with D unclear. CDR3 length: 12 residues. The germline V gene has CDR1 SGDLS and CDR2 YYNGEE. Deletions cut 0 bases from V and 8 bases from J, with 6 bases between. The CDR3 DNA follows: TGTGCCAGCAGCGTAGATCAGGATGAGCAGTTCTTC. Translating gives CASSVDQDEQFF.

The sample holds a few counts of this clonotype. This sequence joins TRBV7-2 and TRBJ2-3; D perhaps matches TRBD2 (6 bases). CDR1 is SGHTA and CDR2 is FQGNSA in the germline V gene. Trimming took 2 bases from V and 1 from J, leaving 13 bases between them. The CDR3 sequence is 16 residues long. The CDR3 DNA is TGTGCCAGCAGCTTATACGAGTGGGGGGGCACAGATACGCAGTATTTT. Translated, it gives CASSLYEWGGTDTQYF.

This clonotype was found a few times. The gene calls are TRBV14 and TRBJ2-3; D is unclear. This CDR3 contains 15 residues. With 1 base removed from V and 0 bases from J, the gap between germline ends came to 8 bases. Germline V lookup: CDR1 SGHDN, CDR2 FVKESK. The CDR3 coding sequence is TGTGCCAGCAGCCAAGGCGCTACGAGCACAGATACGCAGTATTTT. Translated: CASSQGATSTDTQYF.

In this sample, this clonotype turned up many times. V and J are TRBV9 and TRBJ2-6; D not resolved. CDR1 is SGDLS, CDR2 YYNGEE, per germline. V was cut by 2 bases and J by 0 bases, with 6 bases left in between. There are 15 residues in the CDR3. The CDR3 bases are TGTGCCAGCAGCGTCCTGATCTCTGGGGCCAACGTCCTGACTTTC. It specifies CASSVLISGANVLTF.

For the CDR3, the DNA is TGTGCCAGCAACCACTGGACAGGTCCAACTGAAGCTTTCTTT. Translation gives CASNHWTGPTEAFF. The chain combines TRBV4-2 with TRBJ1-1; the match to TRBD1 covers 7 bases. CDR1 is LGHNA and CDR2 is YNFKEQ in the germline V gene. J was trimmed by 5 bases and V by 7 bases; bases with no gene match: 10. This CDR3 has 14 residues.

This clonotype appeared many times. V and J are TRBV2 and TRBJ1-5, with D perhaps matching TRBD1 (6 bases). Per the germline V gene, CDR1 is SNHLY and CDR2 is FYNNEI. V lost 6 bases to trimming and J lost 5 bases, with 11 bases between them. This CDR3 spans 13 amino acids. CDR3 sequence reads: CASSAGADQPQHF. CDR3 DNA sequence: TGTGCCAGCAGCGCAGGGGCAGATCAGCCCCAGCATTTT. Drawing the rest from reference TRBV2 and TRBJ1-5, the complete variable domain is EPEVTQTPSHQVTQMGQEVILRCVPISNHLYFYWYRQILGQKVEFLVSFYNNEISEKSEIFDDQFSVERPDGSNFTLKIRSTKLEDSAMYFCASSAGADQPQHFGDGTRLSIL.

This clonotype was detected many times. V gene TRBV7-8 combines with J gene TRBJ1-3; unclear D gene. The CDR3 covers 15 residues. Deletions cut 5 bases from V and 0 bases from J, with 11 bases between. Germline CDR1 SGHVS, CDR2 FQNEAQ. CDR3 sequence: CASSPHSGSGNTIYF. The CDR3 bases are TGTGCCAGCAGCCCACACTCCGGCTCTGGAAACACCATATATTTT.

The rearrangement links TRBV4-2 to TRBJ2-3; TRBD2 aligns across 8 bases. This CDR3 has 20 residues. V was clipped by 0 bases and J by 4 bases; unmatched bases: 18. Germline CDR1 is LGHNA and CDR2 is YNFKEQ. The CDR3 is CASSQDPSAGDGGTSDTQYF. The CDR3 nucleotides read TGTGCCAGCAGCCAAGACCCCTCAGCGGGGGATGGGGGGACCTCAGATACGCAGTATTTT.

The rearrangement links TRBV30 to TRBJ2-7, with D possibly matching TRBD1 (6 bases). Germline CDR1 is GTSNPN and CDR2 is SVGIG (reference sequence). The V end lost 2 bases, the J end lost 3 bases, and 14 bases lay between the germline ends. The CDR3 contains 14 residues. CDR3 protein: CAWSLGGQLYEQYF. CDR3 nucleotides: TGTGCCTGGAGTCTTGGAGGACAGCTCTACGAGCAGTACTTC.

This clonotype showed up many times. This rearrangement joins TRBV6-2 or TRBV6-3 to TRBJ1-1, with D maybe TRBD1 (6 bases). Germline V gene lookup returns CDR1 MNHEY and CDR2 SVGEGT. V dropped 1 base and J dropped 3 bases, with 15 bases sitting between them. This CDR3 has 16 residues. Here the CDR3 DNA reads TGTGCCAGCAGTTACTTGGTCGGGGGCGTGGACACTGAAGCTTTCTTT. It codes for CASSYLVGGVDTEAFF.

This sequence joins TRBV2 and TRBJ1-2; weak D call: TRBD1 (5 bases). The CDR3 is 14 amino acids. Looked up from germline, CDR1 is SNHLY and CDR2 is FYNNEI. V lost 4 bases and J lost 2, with 11 bases in between. The CDR3, as DNA: TGTGCCAGCAGTGTGGGGGGTAGAAACTATGGCTACACCTTC. This encodes CASSVGGRNYGYTF.

This clonotype was counted many times. This chain joins TRBV12-3 or TRBV12-4 and TRBJ2-6, with D perhaps matching TRBD2 (7 bases). The CDR3 loop spans 19 amino acids. V was cut by 8 bases and J by 1 base, with 24 bases left in between. Here the CDR3 reads CASRSRGPLLFSGANVLTF. In DNA, the CDR3 is TGTGCCAGCCGGTCGCGGGGGCCTTTACTTTTTTCTGGGGCCAACGTCCTGACTTTC.

This clonotype has only a few counts. V gene TRBV20-1 combines with J gene TRBJ1-2, with TRBD1 matching 11 bases. Germline V gene lookup returns CDR1 DFQATT and CDR2 SNEGSKA (reference sequence). CDR3 length: 14 residues. The V and J ends lost 5 bases and 5 bases, in that order; junction bases with no gene match: 7. The CDR3 here is CSAFHGTGGYGYTF. Here the CDR3 DNA reads TGCAGTGCTTTTCATGGGACAGGGGGGTATGGCTACACCTTC.

This clonotype was found a few times. The J gene is TRBJ2-1, the V gene TRBV6-2 or TRBV6-3; a weak D match, TRBD2 (6 bases). Trimming took 6 bases from V and 1 from J, leaving 10 bases between them. The germline V gene has CDR1 MNHEY and CDR2 SVGEGT. The CDR3 has 14 residues. The DNA of the CDR3 is TGTGCCAGCAGAACTGGGGGGTCCTACAATGAGCAGTTCTTC. Its translation: CASRTGGSYNEQFF.

This clonotype was recorded many times. This chain links TRBV6-5 with TRBJ1-5; 7 bases match TRBD1. The length of the CDR3 is 14 residues. The germline CDR1 and CDR2 sequences are MNHEY and SVGAGI. The V gene end was trimmed by 6 bases and the J gene end by 5 bases; junction bases not matched to a gene: 7. DNA of the CDR3: TGTGCCAGCAGACACAGGGGCCGGGATCAGCCCCAGCATTTT. This encodes CASRHRGRDQPQHF.